This TCR beta chain was sequenced in a study of vaccination and CD4 T cells after COVID-19. Background on the study: Convalescent patients gave post-COVID blood a median about 100 days post-diagnosis, range 35 to 161. Samples were taken after vaccination, a median of approximately 73 days after dose two, with a range of 14 to 241. Regarding the study as a whole: Spike mono-reactivity was shown by 304 of 307 vaccine-specific clones in convalescent patients.

Cultured CD4+ T cell DNA underwent sequencing with the Oncomine TCR Beta short-read assay. Genomic DNA was drawn out of CD4+ T cells grown in culture. TCRdb re-called the PCR reads with MiXCR, one entry per CDR3 protein. The repertoire includes 15,000 to 20,000 distinct CDR3 sequences, over 25% of them detected once, and about a sixth sits in the top ten. The sample's treatment: approximately 9-day PBMC culture with coronavirus spike peptide pools or control peptides (ViraFEST assay). V was trimmed by 4 bases and J by 8 bases, leaving 11 bases between them. Germline V gene lookup returns CDR1 ENHRY and CDR2 SYGVKD. CDR3 length: 13 amino acids. Turning to this clonotype: The antigen is unknown.

J is TRBJ1-4 and V is TRBV10-3; D possibly corresponds to TRBD1 (6 bases). Sequenced sample: cultured CD4+ T cells from blood. This TCR was sampled from a human donor with COVID-19. The CDR3 DNA is TGTGCCATCAGTGTTGGACAGCGAGAAAAACTGTTTTTT. Translated, it gives CAISVGQREKLFF.